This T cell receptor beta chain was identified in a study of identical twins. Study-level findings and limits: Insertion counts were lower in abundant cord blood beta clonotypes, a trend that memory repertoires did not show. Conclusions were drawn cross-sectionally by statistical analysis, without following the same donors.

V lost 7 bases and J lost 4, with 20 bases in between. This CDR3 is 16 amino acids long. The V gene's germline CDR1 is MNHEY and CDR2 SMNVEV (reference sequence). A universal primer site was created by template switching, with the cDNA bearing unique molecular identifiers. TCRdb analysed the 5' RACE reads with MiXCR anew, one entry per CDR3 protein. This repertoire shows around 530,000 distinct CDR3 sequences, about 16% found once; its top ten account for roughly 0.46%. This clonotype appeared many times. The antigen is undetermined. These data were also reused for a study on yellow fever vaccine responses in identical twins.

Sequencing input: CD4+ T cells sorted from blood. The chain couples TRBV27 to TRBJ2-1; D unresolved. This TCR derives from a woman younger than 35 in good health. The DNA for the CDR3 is TGTGCCAGCATGAAAATCATCTCACTGTCTTACAATGAGCAGTTCTTC. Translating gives CASMKIISLSYNEQFF.